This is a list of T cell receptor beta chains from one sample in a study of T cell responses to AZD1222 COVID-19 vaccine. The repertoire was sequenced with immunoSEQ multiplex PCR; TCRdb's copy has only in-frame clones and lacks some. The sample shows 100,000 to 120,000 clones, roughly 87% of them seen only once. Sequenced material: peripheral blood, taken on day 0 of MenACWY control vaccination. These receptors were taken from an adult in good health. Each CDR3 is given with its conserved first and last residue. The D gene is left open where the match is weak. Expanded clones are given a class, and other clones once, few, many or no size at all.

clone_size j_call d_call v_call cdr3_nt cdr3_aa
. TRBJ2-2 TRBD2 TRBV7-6 TGTGCCAGCAGCCTTCAGCGGGGTGGGACCGGGGAGCTGTTTTTT CASSLQRGGTGELFF
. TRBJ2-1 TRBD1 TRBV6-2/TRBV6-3 TGTGCCAGCAGTCGCCGACAGGGGGGTGTCAATGAGCAGTTCTTC CASSRRQGGVNEQFF
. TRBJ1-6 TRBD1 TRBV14 TGTGCCAGCAGTCTGGGACAGGGGGGCGATTCACCCCTCCACTTT CASSLGQGGDSPLHF
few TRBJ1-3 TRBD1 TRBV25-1 TGTGCCAGCAGTCGAGACAGGGAGGTTTCTGGAAACACCATATATTTT CASSRDREVSGNTIYF
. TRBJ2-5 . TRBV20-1 TGCAGTGCTCGGGGTCAAGAGACCCAGTACTTC CSARGQETQYF
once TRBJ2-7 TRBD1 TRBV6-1 TGTGCCAGCAGTGATAGGGACAGGGCCGATCTCGAGCAGTACTTC CASSDRDRADLEQYF
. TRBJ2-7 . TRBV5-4 TGTGCCAGCAGCTTGGGGGGGCGGCCTCCGGGAGCCGAGCAGTACTTC CASSLGGRPPGAEQYF
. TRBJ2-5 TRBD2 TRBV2 TGTGCCAGCAGTGACGAGCGGGGGGGCCGGGAGACCCAGTACTTC CASSDERGGRETQYF
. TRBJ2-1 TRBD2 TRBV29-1 TGCAGCGTTGAGGGGGCTAGCGGGGGCCCGAGCTCCTACAATGAGCAGTTCTTC CSVEGASGGPSSYNEQFF
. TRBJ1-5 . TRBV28 TGTGCCAGCAGCTTCCGAAGCAGCAATCAGCCCCAGCATTTT CASSFRSSNQPQHF
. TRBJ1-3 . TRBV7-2 TGTGCCAGCAGCTTCAGGGGCAGGGCCGGAAACACCATATATTTT CASSFRGRAGNTIYF
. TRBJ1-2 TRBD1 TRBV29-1 TGCAGCGTTGAAGGACAGGGAAAGGATGGCTACACCTTC CSVEGQGKDGYTF